This is a list of T cell receptor beta chains from one sample in a study of blood T cell repertoires in COVID-19. Assay: immunoSEQ multiplex PCR; the TCRdb copy retains only in-frame clones and omits some. The sample lists 250,000 or so clones; approximately 82% were seen once. Sequencing was performed on peripheral blood. The source of these receptors is a man aged 40-49 years who had recovered from COVID-19. Both conserved end residues are part of each CDR3. Fields, in order: V gene, J gene, D gene, clone size, CDR3 DNA, CDR3 protein. A D gene is named only where the DNA matches it firmly. A row's size may be missing; if present it is once, few, many or a size class.

V: TRBV5-8
J: TRBJ2-6
D: .
size: .
DNA: TGTGCCAGCAGCTACCGGGACTCAGGGGCCAACGTCCTGACTTTC
CDR3: CASSYRDSGANVLTF

V: TRBV12-3/TRBV12-4
J: TRBJ1-5
D: .
size: .
DNA: TGTGCCAGCAGTCAGGACAGAAATCAGCCCCAGCATTTT
CDR3: CASSQDRNQPQHF

V: TRBV20-1
J: TRBJ2-5
D: .
size: .
DNA: TGCAGTGCTAGTGACCGCCAAGAGACCCAGTACTTC
CDR3: CSASDRQETQYF

V: TRBV3-1/TRBV3-2
J: TRBJ1-2
D: .
size: .
DNA: TGTGCCAGCAGCCAAGACGATCGCAGGAACTATGGCTACACCTTC
CDR3: CASSQDDRRNYGYTF

V: TRBV5-4
J: TRBJ2-4
D: .
size: .
DNA: TGTGCCAGCAGCCAATCCAAGGACAGAAATAGAGCCAAAAACATTCAGTACTTC
CDR3: CASSQSKDRNRAKNIQYF

V: TRBV7-2
J: TRBJ2-7
D: .
size: few
DNA: TGTGCCAGCAGCTTCAGGGAAGGGGAGCAGTACTTC
CDR3: CASSFREGEQYF

V: TRBV5-1
J: TRBJ2-7
D: .
size: many
DNA: TGCGCCAGCAGCTTTTTACCGGGAAGGTACGAGCAGTACTTC
CDR3: CASSFLPGRYEQYF

V: TRBV7-2
J: TRBJ1-2
D: .
size: .
DNA: TGTGCCAGCAGCCCCGACAGAGACTATGGCTACACCTTC
CDR3: CASSPDRDYGYTF

V: TRBV9
J: TRBJ2-2
D: TRBD1
size: .
DNA: TGTGCCAGCAGCGCCCGTGGGGACAGGGCTCCCGGGGAGCTGTTTTTT
CDR3: CASSARGDRAPGELFF

V: TRBV15
J: TRBJ2-7
D: .
size: .
DNA: TGTGCCACCAGCAGAGATCCTGGGGTAGCGGTGAGGTACTTC
CDR3: CATSRDPGVAVRYF

V: TRBV19
J: TRBJ2-5
D: TRBD2
size: .
DNA: TGTGCCAGTAGCCGGGGGGGGCAAGAGACCCAGTACTTC
CDR3: CASSRGGQETQYF

V: TRBV15
J: TRBJ2-5
D: TRBD2
size: .
DNA: TGTGCCACCACCCCGGGAGGGGAGACCCAGTACTTC
CDR3: CATTPGGETQYF

V: TRBV20-1
J: TRBJ1-5
D: .
size: once
DNA: TGCAGAACACAGTGGGATCAGCCCCAGCATTTT
CDR3: CRTQWDQPQHF

V: TRBV27
J: TRBJ2-7
D: .
size: .
DNA: TGTGCCAGCAGTTTTCGTGACACACGCGCCGACGAGCAGTACTTC
CDR3: CASSFRDTRADEQYF

V: TRBV4-3
J: TRBJ2-2
D: .
size: .
DNA: TGCGCCAGCAGGAGACAGTTGAACACCGGGGAGCTGTTTTTT
CDR3: CASRRQLNTGELFF

V: TRBV12-5
J: TRBJ2-7
D: TRBD2
size: .
DNA: TGTGCTAGTGCCCCGAGCGGGAGCAGCTCCTACGAGCAGTACTTC
CDR3: CASAPSGSSSYEQYF

V: TRBV7-9
J: TRBJ1-1
D: .
size: .
DNA: TGTGCCAGCACCCAGGGGAGGGAGACTGAAGCTTTCTTT
CDR3: CASTQGRETEAFF

V: TRBV30
J: TRBJ2-2
D: TRBD1
size: once
DNA: TGTGCCTGGTGCAGGGGGACCGGGGAGCTGTTTTTT
CDR3: CAWCRGTGELFF